These 28 T cell receptor beta chains were sequenced from one sample in a study of blood T cell repertoires in COVID-19. The protocol was immunoSEQ multiplex PCR, while the TCRdb copy is restricted to in-frame clones and leaves out a portion. The top ten hold roughly 35% of the sample, which has 120,000 to 150,000 clones, 75% to 90% seen once. Sequencing used peripheral blood. The receptors stem from a man aged 50-60 years who had recovered from COVID-19.

The genes are TRBV11-2 and TRBJ1-6, with a possible D match to TRBD1 (5 bases). This CDR3 is 19 amino acids long. Between the trimmed V and J ends, which lost 4 bases and 1 base, there was a span of 20 bases. The germline V gene encodes CDR1 SGHAT and CDR2 FQNNGV. DNA of the CDR3: TGTGCCAGCAGCTGGAGAGGGACTCCGGTGGGGTCCTATAATTCACCCCTCCACTTT. Its translation is CASSWRGTPVGSYNSPLHF.

This clone was counted a single time. This chain links TRBV20-1 with TRBJ1-2; D gene ambiguous. The V and J ends lost 5 bases and 2 bases respectively, with 3 bases between them. Germline V gene sequence: CDR1 DFQATT, CDR2 SNEGSKA (reference sequence). The CDR3 extends over 10 amino acids. DNA of the CDR3: TGCAGTGCTGAGAACTATGGCTACACCTTC. Protein product: CSAENYGYTF.

The chain uses TRBV7-9 and TRBJ2-2, with D maybe TRBD2 (5 bases). Per germline, CDR1 SEHNR and CDR2 FQNEAQ (reference sequence). The germline V and J ends were trimmed by 3 bases and 4 bases, with 9 bases remaining between them. The length of the CDR3 is 14 residues. The CDR3 protein is CASSFFGGTGELFF. As DNA, the CDR3 is TGTGCCAGCAGCTTTTTCGGAGGCACCGGGGAGCTGTTTTTT.

The chain links TRBV7-3 to TRBJ2-1; 7 nucleotides match TRBD1. Per the germline V gene, CDR1 is SGHTA and CDR2 is FQGTGA. Germline trimming cut 4 bases from V and 7 bases from J; bases unmatched to any gene: 7. The CDR3 runs 14 residues. The CDR3: CASSSPGQSNEQFF. The CDR3 region has the DNA TGTGCCAGCAGCTCGCCGGGACAGTCGAATGAGCAGTTCTTC.

The J gene is TRBJ2-1, the V gene TRBV7-2; possibly TRBD2 for D (5 bases). The germline V gene has CDR1 SGHTA and CDR2 FQGNSA. The CDR3 runs to 12 residues. V was shortened by 5 bases and J by 8 bases, with 10 bases between the two germline ends. As DNA, the CDR3 is TGTGCCAGCAGCCTGTCCGGGGATGAGCAGTTCTTC. Its translation is CASSLSGDEQFF. The whole variable domain, remainder taken from reference TRBV7-2 and TRBJ2-1, is GAGVSQSPSNKVTEKGKDVELRCDPISGHTALYWYRQSLGQGLEFLIYFQGNSAPDKSGLPSDRFSAERTGGSVSTLTIQRTQQEDSAVYLCASSLSGDEQFFGPGTRLTVL.

This sequence joins TRBV4-1 and TRBJ2-7; perhaps TRBD2 as D (5 bases). Germline CDR1 and CDR2: MGHRA and YSYEKL. Trimming took 0 bases from V and 0 from J, leaving 12 bases between them. The CDR3 sequence is 16 residues long. The CDR3 is CASSQDSPGSSYEQYF. As DNA, the CDR3 is TGCGCCAGCAGCCAAGATTCCCCGGGGAGCTCCTACGAGCAGTACTTC.

The chain employs TRBV12-3 or TRBV12-4 and TRBJ2-2; D is unclear. Trimming removed 6 bases from V and 8 bases from J, with 7 bases in between. The length of the CDR3 is 11 residues. CDR3 amino acids: CASSPGGELFF. CDR3 sequence (DNA): TGTGCCAGCAGCCCCGGGGGGGAGCTGTTTTTT.

This clone was detected once. The V and J genes are TRBV6-2 or TRBV6-3 and TRBJ2-2; 7 bases map to TRBD1. Germline V CDR1 and CDR2: MNHEY, SVGEGT. This CDR3 region has 14 residues. After removal of 5 bases from V and 6 bases from J, the junction contained 6 bases not matched to a gene. Here the CDR3 DNA reads TGTGCCAGCAGTCTGGGACAGCCTCCCGGGGAGCTGTTTTTT. This sequence encodes CASSLGQPPGELFF.

The chain joins TRBV6-2 or TRBV6-3 to TRBJ1-5; TRBD1 is a possible D gene (6 bases). V lost 6 bases and J lost 7, with 19 bases in between. The CDR3 is 15 amino acids. Germline CDR1 reads MNHEY; CDR2 reads SVGEGT. The CDR3 spells CASSTYSTQGQPQHF. As DNA, the CDR3 is TGTGCCAGCAGCACGTACTCTACCCAGGGGCAGCCCCAGCATTTT.

V usage is TRBV7-9 and J usage is TRBJ1-1; D possibly corresponds to TRBD1 (6 bases). The V end lost 4 bases, the J end lost 5 bases, and 17 bases lay between the germline ends. CDR3 length: 15 amino acids. CDR1 and CDR2 from the germline V gene are SEHNR and FQNEAQ (reference sequence). The CDR3 nucleotides read TGTGCCAGCAGCTGGGGGCAGGCAAGGCTAACTGAAGCTTTCTTT. Translating it yields CASSWGQARLTEAFF.

The genes are TRBV2 and TRBJ1-4, with TRBD1 identical over 7 bases. Trimming cost V 5 bases and J 4 bases; bases outside gene matches: 4. The CDR3 runs 14 residues. From germline, CDR1 is SNHLY and CDR2 FYNNEI. As DNA, the CDR3 is TGTGCCAGCAGTTGGGACAGCGTTAATGAAAAACTGTTTTTT. Amino acid sequence: CASSWDSVNEKLFF.

The CDR3 region is CASSFYAGKYEQYF. DNA of the CDR3: TGTGCCAGTAGTTTTTACGCAGGGAAATACGAGCAGTACTTC. V and J are TRBV19 and TRBJ2-7; tentatively, D is TRBD1 (5 bases). CDR1 is LNHDA and CDR2 is SQIVND in the germline V gene (reference sequence). This CDR3 region has 14 residues. Trimming took 5 bases from V and 4 from J, leaving 15 bases between them.

This clone was recorded only once. The chain is built from TRBV7-2 and TRBJ2-1; TRBD2 agrees at 8 bases. This CDR3 comprises 17 residues. Germline V gives CDR1 SGHTA, CDR2 FQGNSA. J lost 6 bases, V lost 1 base, and 11 bases had no gene match. CDR3 region: CASSLVRVAGPINEQFF. CDR3 coding DNA: TGTGCCAGCAGCTTAGTTAGGGTAGCGGGGCCGATCAATGAGCAGTTCTTC.

The chain uses TRBV7-2 and TRBJ1-2; D not resolved. V was pared by 2 bases and J by 4 bases, with 8 bases between. This CDR3 region has 13 residues. CDR1 is SGHTA, CDR2 FQGNSA, per germline. CDR3 nucleotides: TGTGCCAGCAGCTTAAGTAGCTTCTATGGCTACACCTTC. It translates to CASSLSSFYGYTF.

The V and J genes are TRBV13 and TRBJ1-2, with D uncertain. The V gene's germline CDR1 is PRHDT and CDR2 FYEKMQ (reference sequence). The germline V and J ends were trimmed by 5 bases and 7 bases, with 17 bases remaining between them. CDR3 length: 14 residues. The CDR3 region is CASSAGSTVLGYTF. CDR3 sequence (DNA): TGTGCCAGCAGCGCCGGGTCCACTGTCCTTGGCTACACCTTC.

Worth noting for this clone: Sequence at one end of the junction differs from germline and may be a read error. The chain carries TRBV6-1 and TRBJ2-7; a weak D match, TRBD2 (5 bases). CDR1 and CDR2 from the germline V gene are MNHNS and SASEGT. The CDR3 spans 15 residues. CDR3 in amino acids: CASREGLSSAYEQYF. The CDR3 coding sequence is TGTGCCAGCAGGGAAGGACTTTCGAGTGCCTACGAGCAGTACTTC.

This clone has only a few counts. The CDR3 bases are TGTGCCACCCGAGACAGACTCTCTGGAAACACCATATATTTT. It yields the protein CATRDRLSGNTIYF. This chain connects TRBV19 to TRBJ1-3, with a weak D call TRBD1 (5 bases). CDR1 is LNHDA, CDR2 SQIVND, per germline (reference sequence). V lost 10 bases to trimming and J lost 0 bases, with 13 bases between them. CDR3 length: 14 residues.

The chain employs TRBV18 and TRBJ2-5; TRBD2 is a possible D gene (5 bases). V was clipped by 3 bases and J by 3 bases, with 5 bases between them. The length of the CDR3 is 12 residues. Germline V gene sequence: CDR1 KGHSH, CDR2 LQKENI. The chain's CDR3 is CASSPREETQYF. For the CDR3, the DNA is TGTGCCAGCTCACCGAGGGAAGAGACCCAGTACTTC.

V and J are TRBV5-5 and TRBJ2-3, with TRBD2 matching 10 bases. J was trimmed by 4 bases and V by 6 bases; bases with no gene match: 11. The germline V gene has CDR1 SGHKS and CDR2 YYEKEE (reference sequence). This CDR3 has 16 amino acids. The CDR3 is CASTIMGLANADTQYF. The CDR3 DNA sequence: TGTGCCAGCACCATCATGGGACTAGCGAATGCAGATACGCAGTATTTT. Full variable domain (missing parts from reference TRBV5-5 and TRBJ2-3): DAGVTQSPTHLIKTRGQQVTLRCSPISGHKSVSWYQQVLGQGPQFIFQYYEKEERGRGNFPDRFSARQFPNYSSELNVNALLLGDSALYLCASTIMGLANADTQYFGPGTRLTVL.

The chain recombines TRBV5-1 with TRBJ2-7; 7 nucleotides line up with TRBD1. This CDR3 contains 14 residues. Germline-derived CDR1 and CDR2 are SGHRS and YFSETQ. V was pared by 6 bases and J by 0 bases, with 6 bases of the junction left unmatched. CDR3: CASKGQVSSYEQYF. In DNA, the CDR3 is TGCGCCAGCAAAGGACAGGTGAGCTCCTACGAGCAGTACTTC.

This clone appeared a single time. CDR3 nucleotide sequence: TGTGCCAGCAGTGAATCGGCAGGGGTTGGAAACACCATATATTTT. Translating gives CASSESAGVGNTIYF. The chain uses TRBV6-1 and TRBJ1-3, with a tentative D call TRBD1 (6 bases). Germline values: CDR1 MNHNS, CDR2 SASEGT. V dropped 2 bases and J dropped 3 bases, with 11 bases sitting between them. The CDR3 sequence is 15 residues long.

The V and J genes are TRBV2 and TRBJ1-1, with D maybe TRBD1 (5 bases). This CDR3 comprises 13 residues. Germline CDR1 is SNHLY and CDR2 is FYNNEI. The V end was cut by 6 bases, the J end by 4 bases, with 12 bases between. The CDR3 bases are TGTGCCAGCAGCCTACGGGGGGGCACTGAAGCTTTCTTT. This encodes CASSLRGGTEAFF.

The chain is built from TRBV19 and TRBJ1-6; 8 positions match TRBD1. The junction had 6 bases not matched to a gene; V was cut back by 4 bases and J by 10 bases. The CDR3 runs 14 residues. From germline, CDR1 is LNHDA and CDR2 SQIVND (reference sequence). CDR3 bases: TGTGCCAGTAGTAGAGACAGGGGTGAATCACCCCTCCACTTT. Its translation: CASSRDRGESPLHF.

In its sample, this clone was seen a few times. The chain has TRBV10-3 and TRBJ1-1; 11 bases agree with TRBD1. The length of the CDR3 is 15 residues. J lost 5 bases, V lost 2 bases, and 4 bases had no gene match. Per the germline V gene, CDR1 is ENHRY and CDR2 is SYGVKD. CDR3 nucleotide sequence: TGTGCCATCAGTGAGGGGACAGGGGGGAATACTGAAGCTTTCTTT. Encoded protein: CAISEGTGGNTEAFF.

The chain combines TRBV4-2 with TRBJ2-5; 14 nucleotides match TRBD2. Germline V CDR1 and CDR2: LGHNA, YNFKEQ. This CDR3 is built from 21 residues. Trimming at V came to 0 bases and at J to 7 bases, leaving 19 bases not matched to a gene. CDR3 in amino acids: CASSQDFRRLAGGPHQVTQYF. The CDR3 region has the DNA TGTGCCAGCAGCCAAGACTTCAGAAGACTAGCGGGGGGGCCGCACCAGGTGACCCAGTACTTC.

The chain links TRBV6-2 or TRBV6-3 to TRBJ2-7, with 7 bases that match TRBD1. After removal of 1 base from V and 4 bases from J, the junction contained 4 bases not matched to a gene. The CDR3 consists of 14 residues. Looked up from germline, CDR1 is MNHEY and CDR2 is SVGEGT. The CDR3 coding sequence is TGTGCCAGCAGTTACTACAGACAGGGATACGAGCAGTACTTC. Translation: CASSYYRQGYEQYF.

The V gene is TRBV19, the J gene TRBJ1-4, with 10 bases that match TRBD1. The CDR3 runs 15 residues. CDR1 LNHDA and CDR2 SQIVND come from the germline V gene (reference sequence). V lost 3 bases and J lost 4; bases outside the gene matches: 2. The CDR3 sequence: CASSMDRGINEKLFF. In DNA, the CDR3 is TGTGCCAGTAGTATGGACAGGGGGATTAATGAAAAACTGTTTTTT.

The chain recombines TRBV18 with TRBJ2-5, with 7 bases fitting TRBD2. V lost 4 bases to trimming and J lost 5 bases; unmatched junction nucleotides: 10. This CDR3 comprises 15 residues. Germline V lookup: CDR1 KGHSH, CDR2 LQKENI. CDR3 nucleotide sequence: TGTGCCAGCTCACTATCTAGCGGAACCCGGGAGACCCAGTACTTC. Its translation: CASSLSSGTRETQYF.